These T cell receptor beta chains were read from a single sample in a study of shared clonotypes between healthy human individuals. The data were produced by immunoSEQ multiplex PCR, yet TCRdb's version contains in-frame clones alone and is incomplete. Of approximately 500,000 clones listed, more than 65% were seen once; the top ten hold 13%. The source material was PBMCs. The receptors derive from a middle-aged woman in good health. Some clones in this sample may be carry-over from other donors' samples. CDR3s include the opening cysteine and the closing phenylalanine or tryptophan. D genes are given only for firm matches. Some rows have no size entry. The others give once, few or many, or a class for an expanded clone.

V gene	clone size	J gene	D gene	CDR3 protein	CDR3 DNA
TRBV18	.	TRBJ1-4	.	CASSPTVGTNEKLFF	TGTGCCAGCTCACCGACGGTCGGCACTAATGAAAAACTGTTTTTT
TRBV19	.	TRBJ1-1	TRBD1	CASSSGQGIDEAFF	TGTGCCAGTAGTAGTGGACAGGGTATTGATGAAGCTTTCTTT
TRBV11-3	.	TRBJ2-1	TRBD2	CASSSLAGGVDEQFF	TGTGCCAGCAGCTCGCTAGCGGGAGGTGTGGATGAGCAGTTCTTC
TRBV7-3	.	TRBJ2-1	.	CASGMPLSSYNEQFF	TGTGCCAGCGGGATGCCATTAAGCTCCTACAATGAGCAGTTCTTC
TRBV27	once	TRBJ2-1	TRBD2	CASSRDLAGGDEQFF	TGTGCCAGCAGTCGCGACCTAGCGGGAGGGGATGAGCAGTTCTTC
TRBV9	many	TRBJ2-7	TRBD1	CASSRGQEPYEQYF	TGTGCCAGCAGCCGCGGACAGGAACCTTACGAGCAGTACTTC
TRBV27	.	TRBJ2-3	TRBD2	CASRLRSGRPDTQYF	TGTGCCAGCAGATTACGCAGCGGGAGGCCAGATACGCAGTATTTT
TRBV27	once	TRBJ1-4	.	CASSLRGGAQNEKLFF	TGTGCCAGCAGTTTACGAGGCGGTGCTCAGAATGAAAAACTGTTTTTT
TRBV6-1	.	TRBJ2-1	TRBD2	CASSDLRGRVEQFF	TGTGCCAGCAGTGACCTCCGGGGGAGGGTTGAGCAGTTCTTC
TRBV7-9	.	TRBJ2-5	.	CACRGDGETQYF	TGTGCCTGCAGGGGTGACGGGGAGACCCAGTACTTC
TRBV7-3	few	TRBJ2-3	TRBD2	CASSLLGPGLAGEADTQYF	TGTGCCAGCAGCCTGTTAGGGCCGGGACTAGCGGGAGAAGCAGATACGCAGTATTTT
TRBV28	.	TRBJ1-1	TRBD1	CASSSAPDRAEAFF	TGTGCCAGCAGTTCGGCCCCTGACAGGGCTGAAGCTTTCTTT
TRBV5-1	.	TRBJ1-5	.	CASSADSSHQPQHF	TGCGCCAGCAGCGCCGACAGTAGCCATCAGCCCCAGCATTTT
TRBV7-2	.	TRBJ1-2	TRBD1	CASSPPPPGQPYGYTF	TGTGCCAGCAGCCCGCCCCCCCCGGGACAGCCCTATGGCTACACCTTC
TRBV4-1	.	TRBJ1-1	TRBD1	CASSQAGGRAEAFF	TGCGCCAGCAGCCAAGCAGGGGGTCGGGCTGAAGCTTTCTTT
TRBV29-1	.	TRBJ2-1	TRBD2	CSVALGTSGREQFF	TGCAGCGTCGCCCTTGGGACTAGCGGGAGGGAGCAGTTCTTC
TRBV29-1	.	TRBJ2-3	TRBD2	CSVGQRTSGSPIDTQYF	TGCAGCGTTGGACAGAGAACTAGCGGGAGCCCCATAGATACGCAGTATTTT
TRBV7-8	.	TRBJ2-1	TRBD2	CASSSPPGAGGSEQFF	TGTGCCAGCAGCTCCCCCCCGGGTGCGGGAGGTAGTGAGCAGTTCTTC
TRBV11-2	.	TRBJ1-3	.	CASTRAIGNTIYF	TGTGCCAGCACTCGGGCCATCGGAAACACCATATATTTT
TRBV9	once	TRBJ2-1	.	CASSVVETGYNEQFF	TGTGCCAGCAGCGTAGTTGAAACCGGCTACAATGAGCAGTTCTTC
TRBV2	.	TRBJ2-1	TRBD2	CASSRLAGGYNEQFF	TGTGCCAGCAGCAGACTAGCGGGAGGGTACAATGAGCAGTTCTTC
TRBV4-2	few	TRBJ1-1	.	CASSQGTGRWTEAFF	TGTGCCAGCAGCCAAGGAACGGGTCGATGGACTGAAGCTTTCTTT
TRBV9	.	TRBJ2-1	TRBD2	CASSPHIAGADNEQFF	TGTGCCAGCAGCCCCCACATCGCGGGAGCTGACAATGAGCAGTTCTTC
TRBV19	.	TRBJ1-5	.	CASRGTGSNQPQHF	TGTGCCAGTAGAGGGACGGGGAGCAATCAGCCCCAGCATTTT
TRBV11-2	.	TRBJ2-7	.	CASSRGLGEQYF	TGTGCCAGCAGCCGAGGGTTGGGCGAGCAGTACTTC
TRBV9	few	TRBJ2-1	.	CASSSPGLTGGHEQFF	TGTGCCAGCAGCTCCCCGGGACTGACGGGTGGCCATGAGCAGTTCTTC
TRBV20-1	.	TRBJ1-1	.	CSAIRRGAFF	TGCAGTGCTATTCGACGGGGAGCTTTCTTT
TRBV5-4	.	TRBJ1-1	TRBD1	CASSRQSWTGGVTEAFF	TGTGCCAGCAGCCGCCAATCGTGGACAGGGGGCGTTACTGAAGCTTTCTTT
TRBV7-3	few	TRBJ2-1	TRBD2	CASSASVLAGGRNEQFF	TGTGCCAGCAGCGCCTCTGTGTTAGCGGGAGGTAGGAATGAGCAGTTCTTC
TRBV29-1	.	TRBJ2-5	TRBD1	CSVEWTGKETQYF	TGCAGCGTTGAATGGACAGGGAAAGAGACCCAGTACTTC
TRBV30	.	TRBJ1-2	.	CAWTLGGGSFGYTF	TGTGCCTGGACCCTTGGAGGGGGTAGTTTTGGCTACACCTTC
TRBV7-9	.	TRBJ2-7	.	CASSRSRPYEQYF	TGTGCCAGCAGCAGATCCCGTCCCTACGAGCAGTACTTC
TRBV7-2	.	TRBJ2-7	.	CASSFQGFISYEQYF	TGTGCCAGCAGCTTTCAGGGTTTCATCTCCTACGAGCAGTACTTC
TRBV30	.	TRBJ1-1	.	CAWSVLQSSGPFF	TGTGCCTGGAGTGTACTCCAATCATCAGGACCTTTCTTT
TRBV2	.	TRBJ1-1	.	CASSEMWGLGNTEAFF	TGTGCCAGCAGTGAAATGTGGGGGCTCGGGAACACTGAAGCTTTCTTT
TRBV7-2	.	TRBJ2-2	TRBD2	CASSLGAGAGELFF	TGTGCCAGCAGCTTAGGGGCGGGAGCCGGGGAGCTGTTTTTT
TRBV19	.	TRBJ1-2	TRBD1	CASSIGQGAGYTF	TGTGCCAGTAGTATCGGACAGGGTGCCGGCTACACCTTC
TRBV30	.	TRBJ2-7	.	CAWSVGTGPWEQYF	TGTGCCTGGAGTGTGGGGACTGGCCCCTGGGAGCAGTACTTC
TRBV7-6	once	TRBJ2-1	TRBD2	CASSLRLAGGPSSYNEQFF	TGTGCCAGCAGCTTACGGCTAGCGGGAGGGCCGAGCTCCTACAATGAGCAGTTCTTC
TRBV7-9	.	TRBJ2-3	TRBD1	CAVQRGQGLDTQYF	TGTGCCGTACAGAGGGGACAGGGCCTAGATACGCAGTATTTT
TRBV6-6	.	TRBJ2-4	TRBD1	CATRTGLAKNIQYF	TGTGCCACCCGGACAGGCTTAGCCAAAAACATTCAGTACTTC
TRBV7-2	.	TRBJ2-3	.	CASSPPGRATTDTQYF	TGTGCCAGCAGCCCCCCCGGACGGGCGACCACAGATACGCAGTATTTT
TRBV28	.	TRBJ1-6	.	CASIGTFGLHF	TGTGCCAGCATAGGGACGTTTGGACTCCACTTT
TRBV7-8	.	TRBJ1-5	TRBD1	CASSGGQDNQPQHF	TGTGCCAGCAGCGGAGGACAGGACAATCAGCCCCAGCATTTT